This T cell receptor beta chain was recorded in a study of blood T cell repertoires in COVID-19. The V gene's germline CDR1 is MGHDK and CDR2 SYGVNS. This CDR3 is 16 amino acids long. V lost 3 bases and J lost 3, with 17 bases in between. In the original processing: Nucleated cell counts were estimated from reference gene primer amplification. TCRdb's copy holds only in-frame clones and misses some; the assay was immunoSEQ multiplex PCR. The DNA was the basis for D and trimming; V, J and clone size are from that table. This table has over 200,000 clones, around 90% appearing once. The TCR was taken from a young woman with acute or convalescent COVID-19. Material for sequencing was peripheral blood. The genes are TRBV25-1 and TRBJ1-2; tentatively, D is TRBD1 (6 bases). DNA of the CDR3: TGTGCCAGCAGTGACCCAAACAGGGAGCTTTACTATGGCTACACCTTC. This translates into CASSDPNRELYYGYTF.